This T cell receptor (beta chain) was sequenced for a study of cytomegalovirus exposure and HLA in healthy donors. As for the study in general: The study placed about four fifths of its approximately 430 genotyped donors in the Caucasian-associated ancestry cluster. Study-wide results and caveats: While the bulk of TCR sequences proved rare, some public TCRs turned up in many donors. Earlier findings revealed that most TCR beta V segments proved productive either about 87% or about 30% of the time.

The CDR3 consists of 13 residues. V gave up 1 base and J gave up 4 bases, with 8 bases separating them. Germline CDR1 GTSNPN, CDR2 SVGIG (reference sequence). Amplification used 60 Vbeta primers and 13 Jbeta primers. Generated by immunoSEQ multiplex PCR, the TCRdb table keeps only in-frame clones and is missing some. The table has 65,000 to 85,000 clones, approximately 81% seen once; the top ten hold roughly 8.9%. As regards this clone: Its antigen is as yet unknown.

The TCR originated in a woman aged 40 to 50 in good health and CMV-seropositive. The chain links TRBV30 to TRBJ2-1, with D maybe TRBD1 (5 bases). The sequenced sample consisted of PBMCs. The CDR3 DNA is TGTGCCTGGAGTGAGGCAGGGTACAATGAGCAGTTCTTC. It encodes CAWSEAGYNEQFF.